This TCR beta chain derives from a study of breast tumors, draining lymph nodes, adjacent tissues. Findings of the study overall: Tumor repertoires ranked between lymph nodes and nontumor tissue in diversity, with V and J gene preferences.

Many counts were recorded for this clonotype. Its antigen is not identified. The ends were cut back, 4 bases at V and 5 bases at J, with 12 bases in the middle. The germline CDR1 and CDR2 sequences are SQVTM and ANQGSEA. CDR3 length: 13 amino acids. TCRdb recomputed calls from the multiplex PCR reads with MiXCR, one row per CDR3 protein. The sample records over 150,000 distinct CDR3 sequences, 31% being singletons. Axillary draining lymph nodes of breast cancer patients supplied the node samples. This chain uses TRBV29-1 with TRBJ1-5; D unclear. This clonotype was sampled from a female donor with breast cancer. Some clones in this sample may be carry-over from other donors' samples. The sequenced sample consisted of axillary lymph node tissue. The CDR3 protein is CSVVGLLDQPQHF. CDR3 nucleotides: TGCAGCGTTGTGGGGTTATTAGATCAGCCCCAGCATTTT.